These 15 T cell receptor beta chains came from one sample sequenced in a study of radiation and T cells in renal cell carcinoma. As to time point: baseline pretreatment blood. Treatment noted: 15 Gy SBRT to primary tumor, nephrectomy 4 weeks later. Clones were read by immunoSEQ multiplex PCR, and TCRdb kept only the in-frame ones, dropping some. The sample carries 120,000 to 150,000 clones, about 87% recorded once. The sequencing here drew on blood, taken from a patient whose treatment included radiotherapy and nephrectomy. Receptor source: a woman between 65 and 79 years old with renal cell carcinoma.

The chain employs TRBV28 and TRBJ2-7; 11 positions match TRBD2. The germline CDR1 and CDR2 sequences are MDHEN and SYDVKM. The V gene end was trimmed by 3 bases and the J gene end by 0 bases; junction bases not matched to a gene: 1. CDR3 length equals 15 residues. CDR3 coding DNA: TGTGCCAGCAGTTTGACTAGCGGGGCCTCCTACGAGCAGTACTTC. This encodes CASSLTSGASYEQYF.

The chain links TRBV6-1 to TRBJ2-5; D not certain. The CDR3 contains 15 residues. Trimming stripped 4 bases from V and 5 bases from J, with 17 bases between. Germline CDR1 reads MNHNS; CDR2 reads SASEGT. CDR3 sequence (DNA): TGTGCCAGCAGTGCTGACGGAGTCTGGACGGAGACCCAGTACTTC. Protein: CASSADGVWTETQYF.

V and J are TRBV5-8 and TRBJ1-1; D may be TRBD1 (6 bases). Germline V gives CDR1 SGHTS, CDR2 YDEGEE. The V and J ends lost 4 bases and 6 bases respectively, with 16 bases between them. The CDR3 runs to 14 residues. CDR3 nucleotide sequence: TGTGCCAGCAGCGGGGGAACAGGGCGTTCTGAAGCTTTCTTT. This translates into CASSGGTGRSEAFF.

This clone showed up just once. V usage is TRBV28 and J usage is TRBJ1-2; no clear D. The CDR3 has 13 residues. Trimming removed 1 base from V and 4 bases from J, with 7 bases in between. CDR1 and CDR2 (germline): MDHEN, SYDVKM. CDR3 sequence (DNA): TGTGCCAGCAGTTTATCCACTACCTATGGCTACACCTTC. Residues: CASSLSTTYGYTF.

J is TRBJ2-5 and V is TRBV5-1; D is possibly TRBD1 (5 bases). CDR1 SGHRS and CDR2 YFSETQ come from the germline V gene. Between the trimmed V and J ends, which lost 0 bases and 5 bases, there was a span of 14 bases. The CDR3 totals 15 residues. The DNA of the CDR3 is TGCGCCAGCAGCTTGGAACCTGGGGCGACGGAGACCCAGTACTTC. The encoded protein is CASSLEPGATETQYF.

This chain joins TRBV4-3 and TRBJ2-3; 9 nucleotides line up with TRBD2. The CDR3 extends over 17 amino acids. J was trimmed by 1 base and V by 0 bases; bases with no gene match: 5. Germline-derived CDR1 and CDR2 are LGHNA and YSLEER. The CDR3 is CASSQDVSSGGTDTQYF. The CDR3 DNA reads TGCGCCAGCAGCCAAGATGTGTCTAGCGGGGGCACAGATACGCAGTATTTT.

The gene calls are TRBV27 and TRBJ1-3, with 8 bases fitting TRBD1. The V gene's germline CDR1 is MNHEY and CDR2 SMNVEV (reference sequence). CDR3 length: 15 residues. V was pared by 7 bases and J by 5 bases, with 10 bases of the junction left unmatched. As DNA, the CDR3 is TGTGCCAGCAAACCTGACAGGGGTACTCGAAACACCATATATTTT. Amino acid sequence: CASKPDRGTRNTIYF.

The DNA of the CDR3 is TGTGCCAGCAGCTTGGAGGCGGGGGCCCCTCAAGAGACCCAGTACTTC. Its protein is CASSLEAGAPQETQYF. The chain is built from TRBV5-6 and TRBJ2-5; tentatively, D is TRBD2 (7 bases). The CDR3 consists of 16 residues. Germline V gives CDR1 SGHDT, CDR2 YYEEEE. Trimming took off 0 bases at V and 2 bases at J, with 14 bases between the two ends.

This clone was seen a single time. The chain joins TRBV28 to TRBJ2-4; D is possibly TRBD1 or TRBD2 (5 bases each). From germline, CDR1 is MDHEN and CDR2 SYDVKM. The CDR3 loop spans 16 amino acids. Trimming left V 8 bases short and J 0 bases short, with 17 bases between. The DNA of the CDR3 is TGTGCCAGCGGACAACGAGCCGGGGCAGCCAAAAACATTCAGTACTTC. Translation gives CASGQRAGAAKNIQYF.

This clone showed up just a few times. The chain carries TRBV7-2 and TRBJ1-6; D not resolved. This CDR3 is 16 amino acids long. With 1 base removed from V and 1 base from J, the gap between germline ends came to 8 bases. The germline gives CDR1 SGHTA, CDR2 FQGNSA. The CDR3 DNA reads as TGTGCCAGCAGCTTAGTCGAGGGATCCTATAATTCACCCCTCCACTTT. Translating gives CASSLVEGSYNSPLHF.

V usage is TRBV13 and J usage is TRBJ2-3; tentative D call: TRBD2 (6 bases). Germline V CDR1 and CDR2: PRHDT, FYEKMQ (reference sequence). V gave up 5 bases and J gave up 4 bases, with 13 bases separating them. This CDR3 is 14 amino acids long. The CDR3 reads CASSLRLVPDTQYF. In DNA form, the CDR3 reads TGTGCCAGCAGCCTACGACTAGTCCCAGATACGCAGTATTTT.

CDR3 sequence (DNA): TGTGCCAGCTTTGGGGGCACGCCTGAAGCTTTCTTT. Amino acids: CASFGGTPEAFF. V and J are TRBV7-9 and TRBJ1-1, with D possibly being TRBD1 (6 bases). The CDR3 is made up of 12 amino acids. V was trimmed by 8 bases and J by 6 bases, leaving 13 bases between them. CDR1 and CDR2 from the germline V gene are SEHNR and FQNEAQ (reference sequence).

The rearrangement links TRBV15 to TRBJ2-7, with D perhaps TRBD2 (6 bases). Trimming left V 0 bases short and J 3 bases short, with 12 bases between. Germline CDR1 is LNHNV and CDR2 is YYDKDF (reference sequence). The CDR3 runs to 15 residues. CDR3 sequence (DNA): TGTGCCACCAGCAGAGATCTAGGCGGGAACTACGAGCAGTACTTC. This encodes CATSRDLGGNYEQYF.

This clone was counted a single time. The CDR3 DNA reads TGTGCCAGCAGGCTGGAGGATAACTATGGCTACACCTTC. The encoded protein is CASRLEDNYGYTF. J is TRBJ1-2 and V is TRBV5-6; D call uncertain. Germline CDR1 SGHDT, CDR2 YYEEEE. V lost 5 bases to trimming and J lost 1 base, with 9 bases between them. The CDR3 totals 13 residues.

This clone was seen only once. The chain uses TRBV11-3 and TRBJ2-2, with unresolved D. Germline values: CDR1 SGHNT, CDR2 YENEEA. The CDR3 has 11 amino acids. Trimming stripped 7 bases from V and 4 bases from J, with 4 bases between. CDR3 nucleotides: TGTGCCAGCATGGGCACCGGGGAGCTGTTTTTT. This codes for CASMGTGELFF.